These T cell receptor beta chains were read from a single sample in a study of blood T cell repertoires in COVID-19. Clones were sequenced by immunoSEQ multiplex PCR, and TCRdb holds only the in-frame ones, with some missing. The sample records approximately 160,000 clones, 81% being singletons. Sequencing was carried out using peripheral blood. Receptor source: a human donor in a cohort sampled during active COVID-19. Each CDR3 is given with its conserved first and last residue. The order of the fields is clone size, J gene, D gene, V gene, CDR3 protein, CDR3 DNA. D genes are given only for firm matches. Clone size is given for some rows only: seen once, a few or many times, or a class if the clone is expanded.

NA TRBJ1-4 NA TRBV15 CATSYGPSTNEKLFF TGTGCCACCAGCTACGGTCCCTCAACTAATGAAAAACTGTTTTTT
few TRBJ1-2 NA TRBV4-1 CASSQESAGQRGYTF TGCGCCAGCAGCCAAGAGTCAGCAGGGCAAAGGGGCTACACCTTC
NA TRBJ2-2 NA TRBV5-1 CASSLTVDTGELFF TGCGCCAGCAGCTTAACGGTTGACACCGGGGAGCTGTTTTTT
NA TRBJ2-3 TRBD2 TRBV18 CASFGAGGPDTQYF TGTGCCAGCTTCGGAGCGGGAGGTCCAGATACGCAGTATTTT
NA TRBJ1-5 TRBD1 TRBV18 CASSPNSGTGVQGGNWGNQPQHF TGTGCCAGCTCACCTAACTCCGGGACAGGGGTGCAAGGGGGCAATTGGGGCAATCAGCCCCAGCATTTT
NA TRBJ1-2 NA TRBV6-6 CASTPSQGSFYGYTF TGTGCCAGCACTCCCTCTCAGGGAAGTTTCTATGGCTACACCTTC
NA TRBJ2-7 NA TRBV6-5 CASSYYGGTYEQYF TGTGCCAGCAGTTACTACGGCGGGACCTACGAGCAGTACTTC
NA TRBJ2-7 NA TRBV18 CASSPSFLSFGYEQYF TGTGCCAGCTCACCGAGCTTCTTGTCGTTCGGCTACGAGCAGTACTTC
NA TRBJ1-2 NA TRBV6-1 CASSEASGLYGYTF TGTGCCAGCAGTGAAGCGTCAGGACTTTATGGCTACACCTTC
NA TRBJ2-7 NA TRBV9 CASSVGPGGEQYF TGTGCCAGCAGCGTTGGGCCCGGGGGCGAGCAGTACTTC
NA TRBJ1-1 NA TRBV11-3 CASSPVASHEAFF TGTGCCAGCAGCCCCGTAGCCAGCCATGAAGCTTTCTTT
NA TRBJ2-7 NA TRBV20-1 CSASNRNTYEQYF TGCAGTGCTAGTAACAGGAACACCTACGAGCAGTACTTC
once TRBJ2-5 NA TRBV2 CASSYGEETQYF TGTGCCAGCAGTTACGGTGAGGAGACCCAGTACTTC
NA TRBJ2-2 TRBD2 TRBV29-1 CSVEGGWTGELFF TGCAGCGTTGAGGGAGGGTGGACCGGGGAGCTGTTTTTT
NA TRBJ2-3 TRBD2 TRBV19 CASSSPVLAGETDTQYF TGTGCCAGTAGTTCTCCCGTACTAGCGGGGGAAACAGATACGCAGTATTTT
NA TRBJ1-2 TRBD1 TRBV5-1 CASSRWTGTPDGYTF TGCGCCAGCAGCCGATGGACAGGGACCCCGGATGGCTACACCTTC
once TRBJ1-5 NA TRBV12-3/TRBV12-4 CASSSRGQPQHF TGTGCCAGCAGTTCCAGGGGTCAGCCCCAGCATTTT
NA TRBJ2-1 TRBD2 TRBV5-4 CASSSTGLAGNNEQFF TGTGCCAGCAGCTCTACGGGACTAGCGGGCAACAATGAGCAGTTCTTC
few TRBJ1-1 NA TRBV5-1 CASSSRGRTNTEAFF TGCGCCAGCAGTAGCAGGGGCCGTACGAACACTGAAGCTTTCTTT
NA TRBJ2-1 TRBD1 TRBV27 CASSLTGQRNEQFF TGTGCCAGCAGTTTAACGGGACAGAGAAATGAGCAGTTCTTC
NA TRBJ1-6 NA TRBV9 CASSVLQGNSPLHF TGTGCCAGCAGCGTATTACAGGGTAATTCACCCCTCCACTTT
NA TRBJ2-7 NA TRBV9 CASSVDQGYEQYF TGTGCCAGCAGCGTAGACCAGGGCTACGAGCAGTACTTC
once TRBJ1-1 NA TRBV6-5 CASSFRGLNTEAFF TGTGCCAGCAGTTTCCGGGGTTTGAACACTGAAGCTTTCTTT
NA TRBJ2-7 NA TRBV28 CASSTMTVLSYEQYF TGTGCCAGCAGCACCATGACAGTTTTAAGCTACGAGCAGTACTTC
NA TRBJ2-3 TRBD2 TRBV5-1 CASSLGSGGGDTQYF TGCGCCAGCAGCTTGGGTTCGGGAGGAGGGGATACGCAGTATTTT
NA TRBJ1-2 TRBD1 TRBV5-5 CASSGTGRRDYGYTF TGTGCCAGCAGCGGGACAGGGAGAAGGGACTATGGCTACACCTTC
NA TRBJ1-2 TRBD1 TRBV29-1 CSAKQGPYTF TGCAGCGCAAAACAGGGGCCCTACACCTTC
few TRBJ2-2 NA TRBV5-1 CASSLTGGGAGELFF TGCGCCAGCAGCTTGACGGGGGGCGGCGCTGGGGAGCTGTTTTTT
NA TRBJ1-1 NA TRBV18 CASSSTGNTEAFF TGTGCCAGCTCATCGACGGGGAACACTGAAGCTTTCTTT
NA TRBJ2-7 TRBD2 TRBV5-1 CASSPGGLAGFSYEQYF TGCGCCAGCAGCCCGGGGGGGCTAGCGGGGTTCTCCTACGAGCAGTACTTC
NA TRBJ2-1 TRBD2 TRBV11-2 CASSSLAGGPPYNEQFF TGTGCCAGCAGCTCGCTAGCGGGAGGGCCGCCCTACAATGAGCAGTTCTTC
few TRBJ2-7 NA TRBV2 CASRTDALTYEQYF TGTGCCAGCAGGACTGACGCCCTCACCTACGAGCAGTACTTC
NA TRBJ1-4 TRBD1 TRBV28 CASSGQGREEKLFF TGTGCCAGCAGTGGACAGGGTCGGGAAGAAAAACTGTTTTTT
NA TRBJ2-5 NA TRBV6-8 CASSRQEETQYF TGTGCCAGCAGTCGACAGGAAGAGACCCAGTACTTC
NA TRBJ2-3 TRBD2 TRBV7-2 CASSFAGLATDTQYF TGTGCCAGCAGCTTCGCGGGACTAGCTACGGATACGCAGTATTTT
NA TRBJ2-5 NA TRBV7-7 CASSLGEHQETQYF TGTGCCAGCAGCTTAGGGGAGCACCAAGAGACCCAGTACTTC
NA TRBJ1-3 NA TRBV20-1 CSAIDTGLGNTIYF TGCAGTGCTATTGATACAGGGCTCGGAAACACCATATATTTT
NA TRBJ1-4 TRBD1 TRBV11-2 CASSPGTGYEKLFF TGTGCCAGCAGCCCCGGGACAGGTTACGAAAAACTGTTTTTT
NA TRBJ2-7 TRBD1 TRBV19 CASSIRGSGGEQYF TGTGCCAGTAGTATCAGGGGGTCGGGCGGCGAGCAGTACTTC
NA TRBJ1-3 NA TRBV3-1/TRBV3-2 CASSLQGLGNTIYF TGTGCCAGCAGCCTCCAGGGTTTGGGAAACACCATATATTTT
NA TRBJ1-2 NA TRBV7-9 CASSKPGITNYGYTF TGTGCCAGCAGCAAGCCAGGGATCACTAACTATGGCTACACCTTC
NA TRBJ1-5 NA TRBV30 CACNPSGGNQPQHF TGTGCCTGTAACCCCTCAGGGGGCAATCAGCCCCAGCATTTT
NA TRBJ1-2 TRBD1 TRBV7-9 CASRLAGTGGGEDYGYTF TGTGCCAGCCGATTAGCTGGGACAGGGGGCGGAGAGGACTATGGCTACACCTTC
few TRBJ2-7 TRBD2 TRBV14 CASSRGGSYEQYF TGTGCCAGCAGCCGGGGGGGCTCCTACGAGCAGTACTTC
NA TRBJ2-7 NA TRBV3-1/TRBV3-2 CASKGPSAGNYEQYF TGTGCCAGCAAAGGCCCCTCGGCGGGTAACTACGAGCAGTACTTC
once TRBJ1-6 NA TRBV5-1 CASSRYTTASPLHF TGCGCCAGCAGCCGATATACGACAGCATCACCCCTCCACTTT